This TCR beta chain stems from a study of glioma-infiltrating T cells after dendritic cell vaccination. Study in general: Dendritic cell vaccination trial patients had either newly diagnosed or recurrent glioblastoma. Monocyte-derived dendritic cells, cultured approximately 7 days with IL-4 and GM-CSF, were pulsed with autologous tumor lysate.

Time point denoted: after dendritic cell vaccination, including at tumor progression/relapse. Only patients with spare fresh-frozen tumor and over two years of follow-up were included. All glioblastoma patients lacked an isocitrate dehydrogenase mutation. Here immunoSEQ multiplex PCR was the method, and the copy in TCRdb shows in-frame clones only, minus some. Seen here are about 50,000 clones, 70% to 90% observed once, and the top ten hold just under 9%. The junction had 10 bases not matched to a gene; V was cut back by 8 bases and J by 4 bases. The CDR3 runs 14 residues. In germline, CDR1 is MNHEY, CDR2 SMNVEV (reference sequence).

This chain joins TRBV27 and TRBJ1-2; 7 bases agree with TRBD1. The sequenced sample was blood, obtained after dendritic cell vaccination. The sequence was collected from a human donor with glioblastoma. The CDR3 DNA reads as TGTGCCAGCCTTTCCCCGGACAGGCGCTATGGCTACACCTTC. It specifies CASLSPDRRYGYTF.